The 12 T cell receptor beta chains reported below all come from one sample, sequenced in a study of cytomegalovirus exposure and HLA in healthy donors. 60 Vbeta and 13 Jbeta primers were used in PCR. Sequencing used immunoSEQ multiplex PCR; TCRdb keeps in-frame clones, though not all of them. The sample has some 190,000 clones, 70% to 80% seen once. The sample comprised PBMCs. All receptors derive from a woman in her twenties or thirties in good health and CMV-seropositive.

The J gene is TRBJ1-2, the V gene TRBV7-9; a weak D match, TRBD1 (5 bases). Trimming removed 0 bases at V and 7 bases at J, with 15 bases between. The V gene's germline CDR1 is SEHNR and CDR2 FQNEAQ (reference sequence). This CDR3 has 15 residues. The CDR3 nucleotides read TGTGCCAGCAGCTTAGCGGGGGGACCAGGAGGTGGCTACACCTTC. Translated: CASSLAGGPGGGYTF.

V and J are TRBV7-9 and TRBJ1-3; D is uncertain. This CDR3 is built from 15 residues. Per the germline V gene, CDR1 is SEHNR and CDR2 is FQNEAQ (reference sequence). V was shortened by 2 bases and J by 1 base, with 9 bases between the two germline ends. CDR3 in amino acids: CASSLLALSGNTIYF. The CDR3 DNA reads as TGTGCCAGCAGCTTATTAGCGCTATCTGGAAACACCATATATTTT.

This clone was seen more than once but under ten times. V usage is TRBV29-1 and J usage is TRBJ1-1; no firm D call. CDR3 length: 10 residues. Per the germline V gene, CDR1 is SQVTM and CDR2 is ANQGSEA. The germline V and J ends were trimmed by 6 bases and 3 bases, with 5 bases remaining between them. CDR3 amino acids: CSVGDTEAFF. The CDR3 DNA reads TGCAGCGTCGGTGACACTGAAGCTTTCTTT.

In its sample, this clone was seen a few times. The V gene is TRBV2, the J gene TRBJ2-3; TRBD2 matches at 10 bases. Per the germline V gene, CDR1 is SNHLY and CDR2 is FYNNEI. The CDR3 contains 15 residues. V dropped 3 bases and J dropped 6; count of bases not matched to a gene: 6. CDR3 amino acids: CASSEASGGWDTQYF. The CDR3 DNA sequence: TGTGCCAGCAGTGAGGCTAGCGGGGGCTGGGATACGCAGTATTTT.

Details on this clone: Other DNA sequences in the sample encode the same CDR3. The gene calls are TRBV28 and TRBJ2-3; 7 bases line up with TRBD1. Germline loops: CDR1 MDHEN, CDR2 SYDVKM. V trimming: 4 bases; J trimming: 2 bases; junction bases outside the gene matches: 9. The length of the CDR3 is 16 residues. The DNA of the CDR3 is TGTGCCAGCAGTTCGCCGGGACAGAGCTCCACAGATACGCAGTATTTT. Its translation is CASSSPGQSSTDTQYF.

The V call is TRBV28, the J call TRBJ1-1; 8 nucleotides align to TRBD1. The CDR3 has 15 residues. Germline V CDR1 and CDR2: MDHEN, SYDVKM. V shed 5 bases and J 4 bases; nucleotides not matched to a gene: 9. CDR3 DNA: TGTGCCAGCAGTCGAATGGGACAGGACGGCACTGAAGCTTTCTTT. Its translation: CASSRMGQDGTEAFF.

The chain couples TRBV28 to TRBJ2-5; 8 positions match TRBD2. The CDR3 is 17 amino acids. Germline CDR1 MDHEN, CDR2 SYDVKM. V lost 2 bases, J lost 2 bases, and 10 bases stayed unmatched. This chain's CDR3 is CASSLPHGLAAQETQYF. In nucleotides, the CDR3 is TGTGCCAGCAGTTTACCTCATGGACTAGCAGCTCAAGAGACCCAGTACTTC.

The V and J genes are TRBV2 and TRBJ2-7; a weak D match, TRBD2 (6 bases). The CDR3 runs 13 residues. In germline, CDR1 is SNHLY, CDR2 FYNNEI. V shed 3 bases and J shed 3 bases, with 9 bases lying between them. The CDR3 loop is CASSDGGRYEQYF. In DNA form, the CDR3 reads TGTGCCAGCAGTGACGGGGGTCGCTACGAGCAGTACTTC.

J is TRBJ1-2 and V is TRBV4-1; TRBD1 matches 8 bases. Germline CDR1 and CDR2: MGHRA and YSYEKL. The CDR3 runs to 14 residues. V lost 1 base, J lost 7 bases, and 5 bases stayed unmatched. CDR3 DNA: TGCGCCAGCAGCCAAGCGGACAGGGATGGTGGCTACACCTTC. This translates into CASSQADRDGGYTF.

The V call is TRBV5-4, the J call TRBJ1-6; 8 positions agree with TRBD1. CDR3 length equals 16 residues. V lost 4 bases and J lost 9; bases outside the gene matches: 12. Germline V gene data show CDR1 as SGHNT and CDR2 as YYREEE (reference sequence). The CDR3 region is CASSPSAGQDPSPLHF. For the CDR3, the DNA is TGTGCCAGCAGCCCCTCTGCGGGACAGGACCCTTCACCCCTCCACTTT. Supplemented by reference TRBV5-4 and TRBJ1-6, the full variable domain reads ETGVTQSPTHLIKTRGQQVTLRCSSQSGHNTVSWYQQALGQGPQFIFQYYREEENGRGNFPPRFSGLQFPNYSSELNVNALELDDSALYLCASSPSAGQDPSPLHFGNGTRLTVT.

The CDR3 DNA reads as TGTGCCAGTAGTCCCACAGGGTTGAACACTGAAGCTTTCTTT. Its translation is CASSPTGLNTEAFF. This chain joins TRBV19 and TRBJ1-1; D possibly corresponds to TRBD1 (6 bases). The CDR3 consists of 14 residues. Looked up from germline, CDR1 is LNHDA and CDR2 is SQIVND (reference sequence). Trimming removed 5 bases at V and 0 bases at J, with 10 bases between. Full variable domain (remainder filled in from reference TRBV19 and TRBJ1-1): DGGITQSPKYLFRKEGQNVTLSCEQNLNHDAMYWYRQDPGQGLRLIYYSQIVNDFQKGDIAEGYSVSREKKESFPLTVTSAQKNPTAFYLCASSPTGLNTEAFFGQGTRLTVV.

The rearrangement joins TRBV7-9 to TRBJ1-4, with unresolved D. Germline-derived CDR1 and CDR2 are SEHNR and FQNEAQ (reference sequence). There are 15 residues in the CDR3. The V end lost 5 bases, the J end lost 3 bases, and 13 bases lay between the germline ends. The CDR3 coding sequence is TGTGCCAGCAGCCTAGGCGGTTTTTCTAATGAAAAACTGTTTTTT. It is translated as CASSLGGFSNEKLFF.